The 21 T cell receptor beta chains listed next were all sequenced from one sample in a study of OX40 agonist ivuxolimab in advanced cancers. Profiling relied on immunoSEQ multiplex PCR, and the TCRdb table lists in-frame clones only, not all of them. The sample has more than 65,000 clones, roughly 85% seen once. The sequenced sample was CD4+ or CD8+ T cells sorted from blood, obtained in a trial of the OX40 agonist ivuxolimab. The receptors come from an adult with an advanced solid tumor such as melanoma, head and neck, liver or kidney cancer.

This clone was seen just once. V is TRBV28 and J is TRBJ1-2, with D possibly being TRBD1 (5 bases). The germline CDR1 and CDR2 sequences are MDHEN and SYDVKM. V lost 0 bases and J 0 bases, leaving 8 bases between the germline ends. There are 15 residues in the CDR3. This CDR3 reads CASSLWGEANYGYTF. DNA for the CDR3: TGTGCCAGCAGTTTATGGGGGGAAGCTAACTATGGCTACACCTTC.

This clone was seen just once. The CDR3 DNA sequence: TGTGCCAGCAGCGTAGGGGAAGCAAGTGATACGCAGTATTTT. It is translated as CASSVGEASDTQYF. The chain recombines TRBV9 with TRBJ2-3; D gene ambiguous. CDR3 length: 14 residues. Per the germline V gene, CDR1 is SGDLS and CDR2 is YYNGEE. Trimming left V 0 bases short and J 6 bases short, with 11 bases between.

Here the CDR3 reads CASSLYGGTEPYGYTF. The CDR3 nucleotides are TGTGCCAGCAGCTTATACGGCGGGACCGAACCCTATGGCTACACCTTC. The gene calls are TRBV7-2 and TRBJ1-2, with D possibly matching TRBD1 (5 bases). Deletions cut 2 bases from V and 4 bases from J, with 17 bases between. CDR3 length equals 16 residues. Germline CDR1 is SGHTA and CDR2 is FQGNSA.

The V and J genes are TRBV6-6 and TRBJ2-7, with a possible D match to TRBD1 (6 bases). There are 14 residues in the CDR3. CDR1 is MNHNY and CDR2 is SVGAGI in the germline V gene (reference sequence). The V end was cut by 4 bases, the J end by 1 base, with 11 bases between. In nucleotides, the CDR3 is TGTGCCAGCAGTTTGGACAGAAATTCCTACGAGCAGTACTTC. Protein sequence: CASSLDRNSYEQYF.

J is TRBJ2-1 and V is TRBV9; the match to TRBD1 covers 8 bases. The length of the CDR3 is 15 residues. Germline lookup yields CDR1 SGDLS and CDR2 YYNGEE. Trimming took 0 bases from V and 4 from J; bases not matched to a gene: 3. The DNA for the CDR3 is TGTGCCAGCAGCGTAGATGGGACAGGATACAATGAGCAGTTCTTC. Translating it yields CASSVDGTGYNEQFF.

The rearrangement links TRBV4-2 to TRBJ1-1; tentative D call: TRBD1 (5 bases). Germline V gene sequence: CDR1 LGHNA, CDR2 YNFKEQ. V was shortened by 5 bases and J by 8 bases, with 15 bases between the two germline ends. There are 13 residues in the CDR3. CDR3 DNA sequence: TGTGCCAGCAGCTCCTGGGGGGGAGCCGAAGCTTTCTTT. Translating it yields CASSSWGGAEAFF.

The chain couples TRBV6-1 to TRBJ2-3, with a possible D match to TRBD1 (5 bases). V lost 1 base and J lost 3, with 11 bases in between. CDR3 size: 15 residues. CDR1 MNHNS and CDR2 SASEGT come from the germline V gene. The CDR3 bases are TGTGCCAGCAGTGAAGTACAGGCCATTACAGATACGCAGTATTTT. It is translated as CASSEVQAITDTQYF.

The V and J genes are TRBV19 and TRBJ2-7; 7 nucleotides align to TRBD2. The length of the CDR3 is 15 residues. V shed 4 bases and J 5 bases; nucleotides not matched to a gene: 11. Germline CDR1 is LNHDA and CDR2 is SQIVND (reference sequence). CDR3 region: CASSRAGQGADEQYF. Here the CDR3 DNA reads TGTGCCAGTAGTAGAGCGGGGCAGGGCGCCGACGAGCAGTACTTC.

The chain employs TRBV23-1 and TRBJ1-4; unclear D gene. TRBV23-1 is identified as an open reading frame with a role that is uncertain. The V gene lost 8 bases and the J gene lost 0 bases, with 10 bases spanning the gap. The CDR3 has 14 residues. In DNA, the CDR3 is TGCGCCAGCGATAAGGCCGCAACTAATGAAAAACTGTTTTTT. Translating gives CASDKAATNEKLFF.

The V and J genes are TRBV4-1 and TRBJ2-5, with D perhaps given as TRBD1 or TRBD2 (6 bases each). V lost 4 bases, J lost 5 bases, and 17 bases lay in between. The CDR3 runs to 15 residues. Per the germline V gene, CDR1 is MGHRA and CDR2 is YSYEKL. CDR3 in amino acids: CASSPGAGRQETQYF. CDR3 bases: TGCGCCAGCAGCCCGGGGGCCGGGCGGCAGGAGACCCAGTACTTC.

The rearrangement links TRBV27 to TRBJ2-7, with 12 bases identical to TRBD2. Germline V gene sequence: CDR1 MNHEY, CDR2 SMNVEV (reference sequence). The CDR3 spans 16 residues. J was trimmed by 0 bases and V by 5 bases; bases with no gene match: 5. This CDR3 reads CASSRTGLAGSYEQYF. The CDR3 bases are TGTGCCAGCAGTCGGACGGGACTAGCGGGCTCCTACGAGCAGTACTTC.

This clone was seen a single time. The gene calls are TRBV5-6 and TRBJ2-7; no firm D call. The germline V gene has CDR1 SGHDT and CDR2 YYEEEE. The CDR3 sequence is 14 residues long. V lost 0 bases, J lost 1 base, and 8 bases lay in between. The CDR3 sequence is CASSLGRFSYEQYF. The CDR3 DNA reads as TGTGCCAGCAGCTTGGGCCGGTTTTCCTACGAGCAGTACTTC.

The chain combines TRBV2 with TRBJ2-1; TRBD2 matches 10 bases. The CDR3 is 15 residues long. The germline gives CDR1 SNHLY, CDR2 FYNNEI. V was clipped by 1 base and J by 9 bases; unmatched bases: 6. The DNA of the CDR3 is TGTGCCAGCAGTGAAGAGCGGGGGGGAATTGGTGAGCAGTTCTTC. Protein: CASSEERGGIGEQFF. Together with reference TRBV2 and TRBJ2-1, the CDR3 gives the full variable domain: EPEVTQTPSHQVTQMGQEVILRCVPISNHLYFYWYRQILGQKVEFLVSFYNNEISEKSEIFDDQFSVERPDGSNFTLKIRSTKLEDSAMYFCASSEERGGIGEQFFGPGTRLTVL.

V gene TRBV19 combines with J gene TRBJ1-1, with D maybe TRBD1 (6 bases). V was shortened by 7 bases and J by 4 bases, with 28 bases between the two germline ends. CDR1 is LNHDA, CDR2 SQIVND, per germline (reference sequence). The CDR3 sequence is 18 residues long. CDR3 loop: CASTPERQGRIKGTEAFF. Here the CDR3 DNA reads TGTGCCAGTACCCCTGAGAGGCAGGGGCGAATAAAAGGCACTGAAGCTTTCTTT.

V usage is TRBV28 and J usage is TRBJ1-2; no clear D gene. The V end lost 6 bases, the J end lost 1 base, and 3 bases lay between the germline ends. The germline V gene encodes CDR1 MDHEN and CDR2 SYDVKM. CDR3 length equals 11 residues. This CDR3 is CASSNNYGYTF. The CDR3 DNA follows: TGTGCCAGCAGCAATAACTATGGCTACACCTTC.

The chain employs TRBV11-3 and TRBJ1-2, with D possibly being TRBD1 (5 bases). The germline CDR1 and CDR2 sequences are SGHNT and YENEEA. V was shortened by 2 bases and J by 1 base, with 8 bases between the two germline ends. The CDR3 consists of 14 residues. CDR3 coding DNA: TGTGCCAGCAGCTTACCAGGGATTAACTATGGCTACACCTTC. This translates into CASSLPGINYGYTF.

The chain employs TRBV2 and TRBJ2-4; no clear D. The ends were cut back, 4 bases at V and 0 bases at J, with 10 bases in the middle. Per the germline V gene, CDR1 is SNHLY and CDR2 is FYNNEI. The length of the CDR3 is 15 residues. The CDR3 spells CASSGAIIAKNIQYF. The CDR3 DNA reads TGTGCCAGCAGTGGGGCAATCATAGCCAAAAACATTCAGTACTTC. Full variable domain (outside the CDR3, taken from reference TRBV2 and TRBJ2-4): EPEVTQTPSHQVTQMGQEVILRCVPISNHLYFYWYRQILGQKVEFLVSFYNNEISEKSEIFDDQFSVERPDGSNFTLKIRSTKLEDSAMYFCASSGAIIAKNIQYFGAGTRLSVL.

The chain recombines TRBV30 with TRBJ1-5, with D perhaps matching TRBD1 (6 bases). Trimming took 1 base from V and 6 from J, leaving 19 bases between them. From germline, CDR1 is GTSNPN and CDR2 SVGIG (reference sequence). This CDR3 comprises 16 residues. The CDR3 sequence: CAWSGFGGMRGQPQHF. CDR3 nucleotides: TGTGCCTGGAGTGGATTTGGGGGCATGAGAGGTCAGCCCCAGCATTTT.

A single count supports this clone. CDR3: CASSQGNSAGQPQHF. In nucleotides, the CDR3 is TGTGCCAGCAGCCAAGGGAATTCGGCGGGGCAGCCCCAGCATTTT. The J gene is TRBJ1-5, the V gene TRBV14; D not resolved. From germline, CDR1 is SGHDN and CDR2 FVKESK. This CDR3 is 15 amino acids long. The V end lost 1 base, the J end lost 7 bases, and 14 bases lay between the germline ends.

This rearrangement joins TRBV11-2 to TRBJ2-2, with 10 nucleotides matching TRBD1. CDR1 and CDR2 from the germline V gene are SGHAT and FQNNGV. The CDR3 is 15 amino acids. J gave up 5 bases and V 6 bases, and 6 bases lay outside the gene matches. The CDR3 DNA reads as TGTGCCAGCAGATCCGGGACAGGGGTGACCGGGGAGCTGTTTTTT. Translation gives CASRSGTGVTGELFF.

In DNA, the CDR3 is TGTGCCAGCAGTTTATCCCCGACAGAAAAAGCTTTCTTT. This sequence encodes CASSLSPTEKAFF. This chain uses TRBV28 with TRBJ1-1, with D perhaps matching TRBD1 (5 bases). This CDR3 region has 13 residues. Germline loops: CDR1 MDHEN, CDR2 SYDVKM. V dropped 1 base and J dropped 9 bases, with 12 bases sitting between them.